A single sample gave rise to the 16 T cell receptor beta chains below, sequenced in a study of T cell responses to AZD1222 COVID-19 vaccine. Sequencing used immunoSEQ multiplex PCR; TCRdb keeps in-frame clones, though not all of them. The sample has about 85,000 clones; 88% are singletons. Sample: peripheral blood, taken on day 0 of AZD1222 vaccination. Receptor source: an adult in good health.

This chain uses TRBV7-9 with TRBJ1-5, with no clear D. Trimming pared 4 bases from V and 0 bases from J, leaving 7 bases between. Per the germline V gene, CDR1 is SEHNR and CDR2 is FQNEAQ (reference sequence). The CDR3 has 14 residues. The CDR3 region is CASSSEVSNQPQHF. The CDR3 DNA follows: TGTGCCAGCAGCTCGGAGGTTAGCAATCAGCCCCAGCATTTT.

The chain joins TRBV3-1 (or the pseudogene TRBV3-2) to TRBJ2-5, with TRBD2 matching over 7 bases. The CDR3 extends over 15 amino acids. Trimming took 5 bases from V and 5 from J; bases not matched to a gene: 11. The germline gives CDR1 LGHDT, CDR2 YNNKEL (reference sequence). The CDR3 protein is CASSTSSGWGETQYF. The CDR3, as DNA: TGTGCCAGCAGCACGAGTAGCGGGTGGGGGGAGACCCAGTACTTC.

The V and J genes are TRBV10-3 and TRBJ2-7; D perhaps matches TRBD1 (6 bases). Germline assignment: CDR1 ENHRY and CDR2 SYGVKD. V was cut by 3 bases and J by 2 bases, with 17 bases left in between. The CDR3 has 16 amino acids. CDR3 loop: CAISDSLRGPAYEQYF. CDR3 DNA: TGTGCCATCAGTGATTCACTCAGGGGACCGGCCTACGAGCAGTACTTC.

DNA for the CDR3: TGTGCCAGTGACAGGGGAAGCTCTGGAAACACCATATATTTT. Protein product: CASDRGSSGNTIYF. This chain uses TRBV2 with TRBJ1-3; 8 bases fit TRBD1. Germline CDR1 is SNHLY and CDR2 is FYNNEI. CDR3 size: 14 residues. J lost 0 bases, V lost 9 bases, and 4 bases had no gene match.

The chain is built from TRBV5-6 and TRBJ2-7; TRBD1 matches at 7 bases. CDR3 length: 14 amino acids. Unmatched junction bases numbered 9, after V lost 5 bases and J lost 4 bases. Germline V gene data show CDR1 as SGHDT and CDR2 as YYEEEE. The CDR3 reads CASSSGTVPYEQYF. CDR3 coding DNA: TGTGCCAGCAGTTCCGGGACAGTCCCTTACGAGCAGTACTTC. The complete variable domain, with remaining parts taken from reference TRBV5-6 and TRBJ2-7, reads DAGVTQSPTHLIKTRGQQVTLRCSPKSGHDTVSWYQQALGQGPQFIFQYYEEEERQRGNFPDRFSGHQFPNYSSELNVNALLLGDSALYLCASSSGTVPYEQYFGPGTRLTVT.

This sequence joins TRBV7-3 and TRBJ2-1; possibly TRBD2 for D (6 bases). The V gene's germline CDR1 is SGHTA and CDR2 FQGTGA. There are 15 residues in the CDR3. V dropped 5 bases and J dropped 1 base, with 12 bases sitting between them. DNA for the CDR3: TGTGCCAGCAGCCCTATAGCGGCATCCTACAATGAGCAGTTCTTC. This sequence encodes CASSPIAASYNEQFF.

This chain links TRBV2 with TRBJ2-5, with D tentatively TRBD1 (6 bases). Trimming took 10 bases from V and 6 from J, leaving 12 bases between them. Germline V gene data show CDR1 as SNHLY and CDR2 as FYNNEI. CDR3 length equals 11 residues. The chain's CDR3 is CAITGLKTQYF. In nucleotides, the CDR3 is TGTGCCATCACAGGGTTGAAGACCCAGTACTTC.

CDR3 amino acids: CATEDRGTEAFF. The CDR3 DNA is TGTGCCACTGAGGACAGGGGGACTGAAGCTTTCTTT. The chain combines TRBV19 with TRBJ1-1, with 10 bases matching TRBD1. CDR1 is LNHDA, CDR2 SQIVND, per germline (reference sequence). The CDR3 contains 12 residues. Trimming removed 10 bases from V and 5 bases from J; junction bases left unmatched: 4.

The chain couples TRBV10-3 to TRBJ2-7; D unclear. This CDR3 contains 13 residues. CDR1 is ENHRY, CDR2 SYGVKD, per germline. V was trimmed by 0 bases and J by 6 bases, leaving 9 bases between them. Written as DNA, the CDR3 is TGTGCCATCAGTGAGTCCGCAGTACCCGAGCAGTACTTC. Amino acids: CAISESAVPEQYF.

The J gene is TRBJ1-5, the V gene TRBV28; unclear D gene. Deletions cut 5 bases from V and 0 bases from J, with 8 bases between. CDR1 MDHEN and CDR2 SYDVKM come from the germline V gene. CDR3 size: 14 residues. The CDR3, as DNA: TGTGCCAGCAGTCCCCAATTTAGCAATCAGCCCCAGCATTTT. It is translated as CASSPQFSNQPQHF.

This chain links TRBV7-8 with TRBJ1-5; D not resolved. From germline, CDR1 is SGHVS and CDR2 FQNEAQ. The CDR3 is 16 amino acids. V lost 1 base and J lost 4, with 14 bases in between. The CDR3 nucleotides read TGTGCCAGCAGCTTAGGGGCCAGCCGGAGGAATCAGCCCCAGCATTTT. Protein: CASSLGASRRNQPQHF. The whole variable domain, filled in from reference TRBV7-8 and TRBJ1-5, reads GAGVSQSPRYKVAKRGQDVALRCDPISGHVSLFWYQQALGQGPEFLTYFQNEAQLDKSGLPSDRFFAERPEGSVSTLKIQRTQQEDSAVYLCASSLGASRRNQPQHFGDGTRLSIL.

CDR3 protein: CASSSSIRGNQPQHF. CDR3 coding DNA: TGTGCCAGCAGTTCCTCAATTAGGGGTAATCAGCCCCAGCATTTT. The J gene is TRBJ1-5, the V gene TRBV27; D is possibly TRBD1 (5 bases). Germline lookup yields CDR1 MNHEY and CDR2 SMNVEV (reference sequence). This CDR3 has 15 residues. V dropped 4 bases and J dropped 4 bases, with 14 bases sitting between them.

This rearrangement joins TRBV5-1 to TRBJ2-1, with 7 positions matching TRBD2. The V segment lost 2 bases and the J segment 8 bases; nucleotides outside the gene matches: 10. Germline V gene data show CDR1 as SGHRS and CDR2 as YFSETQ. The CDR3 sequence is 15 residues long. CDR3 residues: CASSLAGRGSDEQFF. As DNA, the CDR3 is TGCGCCAGCAGCTTAGCGGGGAGGGGTTCGGATGAGCAGTTCTTC.

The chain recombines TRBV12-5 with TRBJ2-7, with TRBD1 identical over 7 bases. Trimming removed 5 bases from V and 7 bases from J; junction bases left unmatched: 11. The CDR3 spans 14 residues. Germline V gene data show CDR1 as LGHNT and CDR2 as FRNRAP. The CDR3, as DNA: TGTGCTAGTGGTCCGGGACAGAAACTGTTAGAGCAGTACTTC. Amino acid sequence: CASGPGQKLLEQYF.

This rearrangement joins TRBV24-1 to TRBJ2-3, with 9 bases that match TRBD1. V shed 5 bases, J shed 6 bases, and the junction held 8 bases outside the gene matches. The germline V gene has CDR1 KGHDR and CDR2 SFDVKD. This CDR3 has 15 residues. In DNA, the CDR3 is TGTGCCACCAGTGCCCGGGGACAGGGAGGGGATACGCAGTATTTT. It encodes CATSARGQGGDTQYF.

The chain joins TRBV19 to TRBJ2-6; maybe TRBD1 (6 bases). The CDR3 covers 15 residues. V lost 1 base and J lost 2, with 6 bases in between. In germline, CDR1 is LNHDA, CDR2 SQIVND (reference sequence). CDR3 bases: TGTGCCAGTAGTATAGGACAGGCTGGGGCCAACGTCCTGACTTTC. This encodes CASSIGQAGANVLTF.